This T cell receptor (beta chain) was obtained from a study of T cells in Graves' hyperthyroidism and ophthalmopathy. Study outcomes and limitations: From stable hyperthyroidism, ophthalmopathy was set apart by a 13 V-J model.

Clinical symptoms, serum thyroxine, TRAb, thyroid ultrasound and orbital computed tomography informed diagnoses. The authors obtained PBMCs from roughly 10 ml of fresh peripheral blood. This clonotype was picked up many times. The target antigen is unknown. Researchers amplified the TCR beta CDR3 regions from RNA transcripts. The study used the HTBI primer set for a first-round RT-PCR of the TCR CDR3. TCRdb passed the multiplex PCR reads through MiXCR, listing each CDR3 protein once. The sample holds 550,000 to 800,000 distinct CDR3 sequences, around 15% seen once. Sequenced: blood. This clonotype was obtained from a man in his fifties with Graves' hyperthyroidism.

Here the CDR3 reads CASSMWLAGVNEQFF. As DNA, the CDR3 is TGTGCCAGTAGTATGTGGCTAGCGGGAGTTAATGAGCAGTTCTTC. The chain has TRBV19 and TRBJ2-1; 10 positions match TRBD2. CDR1 is LNHDA, CDR2 SQIVND, per germline (reference sequence). The CDR3 sequence is 15 residues long. V gave up 3 bases and J gave up 7 bases; unmatched junction bases: 6.